One sample yielded the 30 T cell receptor beta chains listed below, sequenced in a study of cytomegalovirus exposure and HLA in healthy donors. Primers for the PCR totalled 60 Vbeta and 13 Jbeta. Assay used: immunoSEQ multiplex PCR; TCRdb lists only in-frame clones, some missing. The sample shows some 190,000 clones, 82% of them seen only once. The sample consisted of PBMCs. Source of these receptors: a middle-aged man in good health and CMV-seronegative.

The chain links TRBV6-5 to TRBJ2-7; TRBD2 matches 10 bases. Losses at the gene ends were 7 bases for V and 1 base for J; bases not matched to a gene: 4. There are 14 residues in the CDR3. CDR1 is MNHEY, CDR2 SVGAGI, per germline. The CDR3 reads CASTASGSSYEQYF. The CDR3 DNA sequence: TGTGCCAGCACCGCTAGCGGGAGTTCCTACGAGCAGTACTTC.

The chain links TRBV5-8 to TRBJ2-1; 8 bases agree with TRBD1. The J segment lost 2 bases and the V segment lost 5 bases, leaving 6 bases of the junction unmatched. This CDR3 has 15 amino acids. Germline V gene data show CDR1 as SGHTS and CDR2 as YDEGEE. CDR3 DNA sequence: TGTGCCAGCAGTCCAGGGGGCTACACCTACAATGAGCAGTTCTTC. Translation: CASSPGGYTYNEQFF.

The chain uses TRBV18 and TRBJ2-1, with a weak D call TRBD2 (6 bases). Germline V gives CDR1 KGHSH, CDR2 LQKENI. V gave up 5 bases and J gave up 15 bases, with 17 bases separating them. This CDR3 has 12 amino acids. Written as DNA, the CDR3 is TGTGCCAGCTCAGTAGGAGGGCCGGGTTGGTTCTTC. This translates into CASSVGGPGWFF.

The chain links TRBV5-1 to TRBJ2-1, with a possible D match to TRBD2 (6 bases). Germline CDR1 reads SGHRS; CDR2 reads YFSETQ. CDR3 length equals 15 residues. Trimming removed 1 base at V and 3 bases at J, with 11 bases between. The CDR3 bases are TGCGCCAGCAGCTTGTTGGAGGGCCGCTACAATGAGCAGTTCTTC. It specifies CASSLLEGRYNEQFF. Full variable domain (rest looked up from reference TRBV5-1 and TRBJ2-1): KAGVTQTPRYLIKTRGQQVTLSCSPISGHRSVSWYQQTPGQGLQFLFEYFSETQRNKGNFPGRFSGRQFSNSRSEMNVSTLELGDSALYLCASSLLEGRYNEQFFGPGTRLTVL.

The rearrangement uses TRBV28 and TRBJ1-5; no definite D call. The CDR3 length is 14 residues. V lost 7 bases and J 8 bases, leaving 18 bases between the germline ends. The germline CDR1 and CDR2 sequences are MDHEN and SYDVKM. The CDR3 DNA reads TGTGCCAGCACCTCTAGGTCCGGAACTAAGCCCCAGCATTTT. Encoded protein: CASTSRSGTKPQHF.

The chain recombines TRBV7-2 with TRBJ2-3; TRBD2 aligns across 8 bases. Germline values: CDR1 SGHTA, CDR2 FQGNSA. CDR3 length: 15 residues. The trim removed 11 bases at V and 5 bases at J, leaving 15 bases unmatched. DNA of the CDR3: TGTGCCTGTTCGCCCGCGGTAGCGGGGAAAGATACGCAGTATTTT. Its protein product is CACSPAVAGKDTQYF.

The chain combines TRBV18 with TRBJ2-1; TRBD2 matches 7 bases. Trimming at V came to 0 bases and at J to 5 bases, leaving 10 bases not matched to a gene. CDR1 is KGHSH, CDR2 LQKENI, per germline. This CDR3 spans 17 amino acids. CDR3 nucleotides: TGTGCCAGCTCACCACCGAGCGGGGTGTCCGGGAACAATGAGCAGTTCTTC. This sequence encodes CASSPPSGVSGNNEQFF.

This rearrangement joins TRBV6-5 to TRBJ2-3; 7 bases are a match to TRBD1. The V and J ends lost 6 bases and 1 base, in that order; junction bases with no gene match: 4. The length of the CDR3 is 14 residues. Per the germline V gene, CDR1 is MNHEY and CDR2 is SVGAGI. CDR3 sequence reads: CASSRGQGTDTQYF. DNA of the CDR3: TGTGCCAGCAGCCGAGGACAGGGCACAGATACGCAGTATTTT.

This clone was seen a few times. This rearrangement joins TRBV5-8 to TRBJ2-1; 7 bases map to TRBD1. CDR3 length equals 14 residues. Per germline, CDR1 SGHTS and CDR2 YDEGEE. V dropped 0 bases and J dropped 5; count of bases not matched to a gene: 2. Written as DNA, the CDR3 is TGTGCCAGCAGCTTGGTGGGGACAGACAATGAGCAGTTCTTC. Protein: CASSLVGTDNEQFF.

The V gene is TRBV9, the J gene TRBJ2-3; 9 bases are a match to TRBD1. CDR3 length: 15 amino acids. V lost 4 bases to trimming and J lost 6 bases; unmatched junction nucleotides: 9. Germline CDR1 reads SGDLS; CDR2 reads YYNGEE. This CDR3 is CASSTPTGGFDTQYF. CDR3 nucleotides: TGTGCCAGCAGCACCCCGACAGGGGGGTTTGATACGCAGTATTTT.

This clone showed up just a few times. The chain combines TRBV6-5 with TRBJ1-1; a weak D match, TRBD1 (6 bases). This CDR3 contains 13 residues. V was cut by 6 bases and J by 6 bases, with 14 bases left in between. Germline V gene data show CDR1 as MNHEY and CDR2 as SVGAGI. Here the CDR3 DNA reads TGTGCCAGCAGAGACAGGCTTTTGGCTGAAGCTTTCTTT. Protein: CASRDRLLAEAFF.

This clone was counted a single time. J is TRBJ1-4 and V is TRBV6-6; D might be TRBD1 (6 bases). Looked up from germline, CDR1 is MNHNY and CDR2 is SVGAGI (reference sequence). This CDR3 is built from 14 residues. V shed 4 bases and J shed 7 bases, with 13 bases lying between them. The DNA of the CDR3 is TGTGCCAGCAGTTCCCCCGGGACATTTGAAAAACTGTTTTTT. The encoded protein is CASSSPGTFEKLFF.

This sequence joins TRBV9 and TRBJ2-7, with TRBD2 matching over 9 bases. The V gene end was trimmed by 0 bases and the J gene end by 4 bases; junction bases not matched to a gene: 2. The CDR3 totals 14 residues. The germline V gene encodes CDR1 SGDLS and CDR2 YYNGEE. CDR3: CASSVEAGGYEQYF. Here the CDR3 DNA reads TGTGCCAGCAGCGTAGAGGCGGGAGGGTACGAGCAGTACTTC.

The chain links TRBV9 to TRBJ2-5, with 10 bases identical to TRBD2. Germline V CDR1 and CDR2: SGDLS, YYNGEE. The V segment lost 2 bases and the J segment 4 bases; nucleotides outside the gene matches: 5. The CDR3 consists of 15 residues. The DNA of the CDR3 is TGTGCCAGCAGCGTCCAAGCGGGGGGGCCAGAGACCCAGTACTTC. Translating gives CASSVQAGGPETQYF. The variable domain in full, completed from reference TRBV9 and TRBJ2-5, reads DSGVTQTPKHLITATGQRVTLRCSPRSGDLSVYWYQQSLDQGLQFLIQYYNGEERAKGNILERFSAQQFPDLHSELNLSSLELGDSALYFCASSVQAGGPETQYFGPGTRLLVL.

The chain employs TRBV7-2 and TRBJ1-1; D is unresolved. The CDR3 loop spans 14 amino acids. CDR1 and CDR2 from the germline V gene are SGHTA and FQGNSA. Deletions cut 1 base from V and 7 bases from J, with 13 bases between. CDR3 in amino acids: CASSLVLVLSEAFF. CDR3 coding DNA: TGTGCCAGCAGCTTAGTCCTGGTTCTGAGTGAAGCTTTCTTT.

V and J are TRBV5-8 and TRBJ2-2; D perhaps matches TRBD1 (5 bases). V was trimmed by 0 bases and J by 6 bases, leaving 9 bases between them. There are 14 residues in the CDR3. Germline-derived CDR1 and CDR2 are SGHTS and YDEGEE. CDR3 amino acids: CASSLGWGPGELFF. The CDR3 bases are TGTGCCAGCAGCTTGGGTTGGGGCCCCGGGGAGCTGTTTTTT.

V is TRBV6-5 and J is TRBJ1-2; 7 nucleotides agree with TRBD1. V lost 5 bases and J lost 2; bases outside the gene matches: 2. This CDR3 comprises 13 residues. Germline V CDR1 and CDR2: MNHEY, SVGAGI. The CDR3: CASSLQGNYGYTF. The DNA of the CDR3 is TGTGCCAGCAGTCTACAGGGGAACTATGGCTACACCTTC.

The rearrangement uses TRBV19 and TRBJ2-1; 10 nucleotides agree with TRBD1. Trimming removed 5 bases from V and 8 bases from J; junction bases left unmatched: 9. The CDR3 runs 15 residues. Germline V gives CDR1 LNHDA, CDR2 SQIVND (reference sequence). The CDR3 protein is CASSPRDRGRDEQFF. The CDR3 coding sequence is TGTGCCAGTAGTCCCCGGGACAGGGGCCGCGATGAGCAGTTCTTC. Using reference TRBV19 and TRBJ2-1 for the parts outside the CDR3, the full variable domain is DGGITQSPKYLFRKEGQNVTLSCEQNLNHDAMYWYRQDPGQGLRLIYYSQIVNDFQKGDIAEGYSVSREKKESFPLTVTSAQKNPTAFYLCASSPRDRGRDEQFFGPGTRLTVL.

This rearrangement joins TRBV21-1 to TRBJ1-1; the table's D call of TRBD1 was not tested on the DNA. TRBV21-1 is tagged as a pseudogene. This CDR3 is 14 amino acids long. The CDR3 nucleotides read TGTGCCAGCAGCAAACAGGGGGTGAACACTGAAGCTTTCTTT. This gives the protein CASSKQGVNTEAFF.

The chain recombines TRBV7-9 with TRBJ2-1; 7 nucleotides line up with TRBD1. The V gene end was trimmed by 5 bases and the J gene end by 0 bases; junction bases not matched to a gene: 4. The CDR3 runs 15 residues. Looked up from germline, CDR1 is SEHNR and CDR2 is FQNEAQ (reference sequence). The CDR3 here is CASSLTGTSYNEQFF. The CDR3 DNA sequence: TGTGCCAGCAGCCTGACAGGGACCTCCTACAATGAGCAGTTCTTC. The whole variable domain, filled in from reference TRBV7-9 and TRBJ2-1, reads DTGVSQNPRHKITKRGQNVTFRCDPISEHNRLYWYRQTLGQGPEFLTYFQNEAQLEKSRLLSDRFSAERPKGSFSTLEIQRTEQGDSAMYLCASSLTGTSYNEQFFGPGTRLTVL.

This clone appeared once. The J gene is TRBJ1-2, the V gene TRBV6-5, with D hard to call. Germline lookup yields CDR1 MNHEY and CDR2 SVGAGI. The CDR3 runs to 14 residues. Trimming removed 0 bases from V and 5 bases from J, with 10 bases in between. The CDR3 region has the DNA TGTGCCAGCAGTTACTCTTCGGCAGGATATGGCTACACCTTC. Its translation is CASSYSSAGYGYTF.

This clone is a singleton in its sample. V gene TRBV4-2 combines with J gene TRBJ2-7, with 9 positions matching TRBD2. Looked up from germline, CDR1 is LGHNA and CDR2 is YNFKEQ. The CDR3 has 16 amino acids. The J segment lost 5 bases and the V segment lost 0 bases, leaving 8 bases of the junction unmatched. The CDR3 nucleotides read TGTGCCAGCAGCCAAGATTGGGCTAGCGGGACCGACGAGCAGTACTTC. Its protein is CASSQDWASGTDEQYF.

This clone was picked up one time. The rearrangement joins TRBV11-3 to TRBJ2-3; tentative D call: TRBD1 (6 bases). Germline CDR1 is SGHNT and CDR2 is YENEEA. The CDR3 length is 15 residues. Trimming pared 0 bases from V and 0 bases from J, leaving 7 bases between. The chain's CDR3 is CASSLDGQSTDTQYF. Written as DNA, the CDR3 is TGTGCCAGCAGCTTAGATGGACAGAGCACAGATACGCAGTATTTT.

This chain links TRBV9 with TRBJ2-7; tentative D call: TRBD1 (5 bases). The CDR3 consists of 14 residues. Germline V gives CDR1 SGDLS, CDR2 YYNGEE. With 0 bases removed from V and 6 bases from J, the gap between germline ends came to 13 bases. Written as DNA, the CDR3 is TGTGCCAGCAGCGTAGCTCCTGGGGCCCGCGAGCAGTACTTC. Protein sequence: CASSVAPGAREQYF.

The rearrangement links TRBV5-5 to TRBJ1-1, with TRBD1 identical over 7 bases. The CDR3 length is 15 residues. Germline assignment: CDR1 SGHKS and CDR2 YYEKEE (reference sequence). Trimming cost V 0 bases and J 3 bases; bases outside gene matches: 5. The CDR3 DNA is TGTGCCAGCAGCTTGGCAGGGGGAAGTTACACTGAAGCTTTCTTT. It codes for CASSLAGGSYTEAFF.

The chain uses TRBV7-2 and TRBJ2-7; D perhaps matches TRBD2 (6 bases). V lost 0 bases to trimming and J lost 4 bases, with 13 bases between them. In germline, CDR1 is SGHTA, CDR2 FQGNSA. The CDR3 loop spans 15 amino acids. The CDR3 region has the DNA TGTGCCAGCAGCTTAGCTTCTAGCGTCTGGTACGAGCAGTACTTC. It is translated as CASSLASSVWYEQYF.

Turning to this clone: The DNA is omitted, as the CDR3 cannot be located on it reliably, and the CDR3 follows TCRdb's listing. The rearrangement uses TRBV21-1 and TRBJ1-1; the table assigns TRBD1, which was not confirmed against the DNA. TRBV21-1 is marked as a pseudogene. The CDR3 is 16 amino acids long, termini counted. This CDR3 reads CASSPVGPGTDLEAFF.

The rearrangement links TRBV28 to TRBJ2-7; TRBD2 aligns across 7 bases. V gave up 3 bases and J gave up 5 bases; unmatched junction bases: 10. CDR3 length: 15 amino acids. CDR1 and CDR2 from the germline V gene are MDHEN and SYDVKM. CDR3 protein: CASSLGGESSDEQYF. For the CDR3, the DNA is TGTGCCAGCAGTTTGGGAGGGGAGTCCAGTGACGAGCAGTACTTC.

The J gene is TRBJ1-2, the V gene TRBV28; D might be TRBD1 (5 bases). Germline V gene sequence: CDR1 MDHEN, CDR2 SYDVKM. This CDR3 region has 15 residues. V was cut by 9 bases and J by 7 bases, with 24 bases left in between. This chain's CDR3 is CASPTPLGGSAGYTF. As DNA, the CDR3 is TGTGCCAGTCCGACCCCTTTGGGGGGATCGGCTGGCTACACCTTC.

V is TRBV27 and J is TRBJ2-3; 12 positions match TRBD2. After removal of 4 bases from V and 3 bases from J, the junction contained 8 bases not matched to a gene. This CDR3 has 17 residues. From germline, CDR1 is MNHEY and CDR2 SMNVEV (reference sequence). CDR3 sequence reads: CASSSRTSGAQTDTQYF. The DNA for the CDR3 is TGTGCCAGCAGTTCAAGGACTAGCGGGGCACAAACAGATACGCAGTATTTT.